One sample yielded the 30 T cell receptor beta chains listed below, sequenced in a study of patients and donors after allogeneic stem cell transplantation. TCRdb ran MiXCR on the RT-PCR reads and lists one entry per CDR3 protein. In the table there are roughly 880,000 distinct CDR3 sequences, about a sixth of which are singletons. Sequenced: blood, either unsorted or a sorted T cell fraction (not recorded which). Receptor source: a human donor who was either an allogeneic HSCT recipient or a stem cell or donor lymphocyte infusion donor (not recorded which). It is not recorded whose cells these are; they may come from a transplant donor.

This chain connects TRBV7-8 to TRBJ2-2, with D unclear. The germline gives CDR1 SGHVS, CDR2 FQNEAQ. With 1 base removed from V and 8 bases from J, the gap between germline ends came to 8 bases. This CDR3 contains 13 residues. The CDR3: CASSLEIGGELFF. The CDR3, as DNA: TGTGCCAGCAGCTTAGAGATCGGAGGGGAGCTGTTTTTT.

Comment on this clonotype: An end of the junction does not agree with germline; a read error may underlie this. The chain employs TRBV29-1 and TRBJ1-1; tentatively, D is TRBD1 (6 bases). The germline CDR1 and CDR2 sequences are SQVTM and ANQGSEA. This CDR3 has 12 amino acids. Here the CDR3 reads CSVVQGSTEVFF. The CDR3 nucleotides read TGCAGCGTTGTACAGGGAAGCACTGAAGTTTTCTTT. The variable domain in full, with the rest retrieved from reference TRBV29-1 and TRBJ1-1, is SAVISQKPSRDICQRGTSLTIQCQVDSQVTMMFWYRQQPGQSLTLIATANQGSEATYESGFVIDKFPISRPNLTFSTLTVSNMSPEDSSIYLCSVVQGSTEVFFGQGTRLTVV.

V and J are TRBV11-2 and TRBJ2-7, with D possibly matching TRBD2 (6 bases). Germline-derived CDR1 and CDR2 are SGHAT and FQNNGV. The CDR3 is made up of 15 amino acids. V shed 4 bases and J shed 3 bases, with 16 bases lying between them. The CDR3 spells CASSSFGGLIYEQYF. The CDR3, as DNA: TGTGCCAGCAGCTCCTTCGGGGGTTTAATCTACGAGCAGTACTTC.

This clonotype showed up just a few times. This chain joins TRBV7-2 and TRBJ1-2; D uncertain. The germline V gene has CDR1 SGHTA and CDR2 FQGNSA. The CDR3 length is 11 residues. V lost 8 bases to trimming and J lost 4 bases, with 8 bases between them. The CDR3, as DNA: TGTGCCAGCGGGTCGGGCTATGGCTACACCTTC. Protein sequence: CASGSGYGYTF.

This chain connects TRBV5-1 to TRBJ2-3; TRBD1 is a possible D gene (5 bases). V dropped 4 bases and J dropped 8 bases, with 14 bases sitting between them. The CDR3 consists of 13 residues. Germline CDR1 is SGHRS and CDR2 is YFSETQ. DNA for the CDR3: TGCGCCAGCAGCCTACAGGATAAAGCTACGCAGTATTTT. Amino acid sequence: CASSLQDKATQYF.

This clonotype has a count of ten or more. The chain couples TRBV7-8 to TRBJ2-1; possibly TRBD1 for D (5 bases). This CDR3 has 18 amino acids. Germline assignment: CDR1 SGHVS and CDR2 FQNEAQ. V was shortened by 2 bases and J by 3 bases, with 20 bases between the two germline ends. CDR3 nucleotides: TGTGCCAGCAGCTTAAATCGTCGGGCAGGGTCGAACTACAATGAGCAGTTCTTC. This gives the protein CASSLNRRAGSNYNEQFF.

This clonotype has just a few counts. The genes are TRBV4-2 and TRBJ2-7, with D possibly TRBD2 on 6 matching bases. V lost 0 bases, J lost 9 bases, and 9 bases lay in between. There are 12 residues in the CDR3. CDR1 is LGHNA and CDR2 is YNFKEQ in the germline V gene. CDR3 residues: CASSQEGGRQYF. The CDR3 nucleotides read TGTGCCAGCAGCCAAGAGGGAGGACGGCAGTACTTC.

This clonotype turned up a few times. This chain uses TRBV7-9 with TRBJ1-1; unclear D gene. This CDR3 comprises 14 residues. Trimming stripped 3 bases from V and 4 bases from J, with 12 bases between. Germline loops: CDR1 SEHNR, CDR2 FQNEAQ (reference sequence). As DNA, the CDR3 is TGTGCCAGCAGCTTGGTGCCGTCCGGCACTGAAGCTTTCTTT. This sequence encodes CASSLVPSGTEAFF.

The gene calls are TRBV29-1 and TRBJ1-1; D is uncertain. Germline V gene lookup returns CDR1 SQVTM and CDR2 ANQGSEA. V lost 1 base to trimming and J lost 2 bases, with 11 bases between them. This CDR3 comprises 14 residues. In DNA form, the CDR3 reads TGCAGCGTTGAAGGAAGAACACGAAACACTGAAGCTTTCTTT. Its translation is CSVEGRTRNTEAFF.

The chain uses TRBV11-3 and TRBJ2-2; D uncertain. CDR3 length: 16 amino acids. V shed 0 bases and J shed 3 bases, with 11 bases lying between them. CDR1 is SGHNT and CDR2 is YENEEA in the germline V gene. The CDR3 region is CASSLDSTTHTGELFF. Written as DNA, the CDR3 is TGTGCCAGCAGCTTAGATTCGACCACTCACACCGGGGAGCTGTTTTTT.

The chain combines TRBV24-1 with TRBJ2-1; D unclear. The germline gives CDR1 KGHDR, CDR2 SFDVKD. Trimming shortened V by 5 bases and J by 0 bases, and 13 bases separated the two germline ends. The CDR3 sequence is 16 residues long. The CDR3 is CATSASVRSSYNEQFF. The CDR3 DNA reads TGTGCCACCAGTGCCTCGGTTAGGAGCTCCTACAATGAGCAGTTCTTC.

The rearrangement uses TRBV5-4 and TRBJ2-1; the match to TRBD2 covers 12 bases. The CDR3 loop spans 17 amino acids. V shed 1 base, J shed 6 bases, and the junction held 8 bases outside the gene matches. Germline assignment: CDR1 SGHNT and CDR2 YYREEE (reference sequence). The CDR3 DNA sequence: TGTGCCAGCAGCTTGTCCGTTTGGACTAGCGGGACCAATGAGCAGTTCTTC. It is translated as CASSLSVWTSGTNEQFF. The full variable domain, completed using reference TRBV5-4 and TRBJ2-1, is ETGVTQSPTHLIKTRGQQVTLRCSSQSGHNTVSWYQQALGQGPQFIFQYYREEENGRGNFPPRFSGLQFPNYSSELNVNALELDDSALYLCASSLSVWTSGTNEQFFGPGTRLTVL.

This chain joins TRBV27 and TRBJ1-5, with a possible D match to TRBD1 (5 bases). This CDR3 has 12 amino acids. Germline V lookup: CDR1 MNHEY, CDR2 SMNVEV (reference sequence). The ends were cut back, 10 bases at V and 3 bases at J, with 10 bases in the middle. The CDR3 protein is CATRTLNQPQHF. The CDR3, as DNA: TGTGCCACCAGGACACTCAATCAGCCCCAGCATTTT.

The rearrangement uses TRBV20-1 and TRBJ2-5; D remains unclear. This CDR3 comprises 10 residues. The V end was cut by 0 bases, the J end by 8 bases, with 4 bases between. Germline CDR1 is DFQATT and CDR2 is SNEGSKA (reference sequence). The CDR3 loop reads CSAREATQYF. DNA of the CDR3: TGCAGTGCTAGAGAGGCCACCCAGTACTTC.

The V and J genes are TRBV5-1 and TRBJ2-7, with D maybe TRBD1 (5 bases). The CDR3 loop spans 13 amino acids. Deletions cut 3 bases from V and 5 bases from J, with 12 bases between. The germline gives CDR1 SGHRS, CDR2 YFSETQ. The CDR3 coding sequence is TGCGCCAGCAGCTCTTCAGGGCGCCACGAGCAGTACTTC. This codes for CASSSSGRHEQYF.

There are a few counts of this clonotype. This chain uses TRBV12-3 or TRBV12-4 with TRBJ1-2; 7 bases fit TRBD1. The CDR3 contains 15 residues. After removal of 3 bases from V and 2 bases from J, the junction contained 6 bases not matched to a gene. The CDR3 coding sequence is TGTGCCAGCAGTTTGGGGGGACAGAGAAACTATGGCTACACCTTC. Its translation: CASSLGGQRNYGYTF.

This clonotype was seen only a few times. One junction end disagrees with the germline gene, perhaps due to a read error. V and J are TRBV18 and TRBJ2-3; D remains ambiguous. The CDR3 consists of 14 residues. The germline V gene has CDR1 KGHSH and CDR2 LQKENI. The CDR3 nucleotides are TGTGCCACCTCACTCGACCTCAGCACAGATACGCAGTATTTT. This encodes CATSLDLSTDTQYF. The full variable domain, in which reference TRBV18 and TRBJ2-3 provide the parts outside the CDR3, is NAGVMQNPRHLVRRRGQEARLRCSPMKGHSHVYWYRQLPEEGLKFMVYLQKENIIDESGMPKERFSAEFPKEGPSILRIQQVVRGDSAAYFCATSLDLSTDTQYFGPGTRLTVL.

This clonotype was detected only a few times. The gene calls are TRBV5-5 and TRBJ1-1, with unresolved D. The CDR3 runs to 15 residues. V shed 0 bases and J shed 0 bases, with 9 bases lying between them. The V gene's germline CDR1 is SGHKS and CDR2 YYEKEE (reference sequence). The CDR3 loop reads CASSLGLGMNTEAFF. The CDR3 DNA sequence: TGTGCCAGCAGCTTGGGTCTGGGAATGAACACTGAAGCTTTCTTT.

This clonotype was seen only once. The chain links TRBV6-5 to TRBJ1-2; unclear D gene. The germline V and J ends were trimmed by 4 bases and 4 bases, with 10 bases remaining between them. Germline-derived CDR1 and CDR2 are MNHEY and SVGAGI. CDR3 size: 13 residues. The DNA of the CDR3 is TGTGCCAGCAGTTCTCTAGACGGCTATGGCTACACCTTC. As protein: CASSSLDGYGYTF.

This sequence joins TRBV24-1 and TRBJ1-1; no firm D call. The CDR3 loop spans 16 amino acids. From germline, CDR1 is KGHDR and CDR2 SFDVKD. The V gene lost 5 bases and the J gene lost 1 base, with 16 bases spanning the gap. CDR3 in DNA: TGTGCCACCAGTGGCCCCCCGCCGGCTGGGAACACTGAAGCTTTCTTT. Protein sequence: CATSGPPPAGNTEAFF.

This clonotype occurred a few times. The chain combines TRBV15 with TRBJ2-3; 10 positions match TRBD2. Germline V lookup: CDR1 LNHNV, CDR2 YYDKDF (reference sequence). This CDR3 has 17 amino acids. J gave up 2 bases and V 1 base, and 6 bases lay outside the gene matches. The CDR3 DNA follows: TGTGCCACCAGCAGAGGGGGGACTAGCGTTAACACAGATACGCAGTATTTT. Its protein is CATSRGGTSVNTDTQYF.

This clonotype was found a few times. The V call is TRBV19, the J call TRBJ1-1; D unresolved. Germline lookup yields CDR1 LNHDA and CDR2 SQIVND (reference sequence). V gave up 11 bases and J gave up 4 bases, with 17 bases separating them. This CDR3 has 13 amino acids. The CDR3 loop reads CAVRSGSVTEAFF. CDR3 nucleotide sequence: TGTGCCGTTAGAAGTGGGAGTGTCACTGAAGCTTTCTTT.

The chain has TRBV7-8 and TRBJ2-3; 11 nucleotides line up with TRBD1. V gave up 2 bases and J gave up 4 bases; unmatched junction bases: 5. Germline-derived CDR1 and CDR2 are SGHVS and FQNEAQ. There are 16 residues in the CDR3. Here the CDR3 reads CASSLQGQGVADTQYF. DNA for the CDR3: TGTGCCAGCAGCTTACAGGGACAGGGGGTCGCAGATACGCAGTATTTT.

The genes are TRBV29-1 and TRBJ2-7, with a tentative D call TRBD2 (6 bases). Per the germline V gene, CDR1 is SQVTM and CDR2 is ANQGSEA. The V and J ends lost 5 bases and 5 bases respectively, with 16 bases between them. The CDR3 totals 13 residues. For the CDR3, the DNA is TGCAGCGTTTGGGGGGAATCGAGCGACGAGCAGTACTTC. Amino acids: CSVWGESSDEQYF.

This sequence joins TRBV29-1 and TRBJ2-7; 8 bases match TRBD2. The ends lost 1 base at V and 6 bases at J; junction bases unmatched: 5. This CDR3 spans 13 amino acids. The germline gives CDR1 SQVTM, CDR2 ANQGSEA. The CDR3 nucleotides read TGCAGCGTTGAAGCGGGGGGGCCTTTCGAGCAGTACTTC. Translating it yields CSVEAGGPFEQYF.

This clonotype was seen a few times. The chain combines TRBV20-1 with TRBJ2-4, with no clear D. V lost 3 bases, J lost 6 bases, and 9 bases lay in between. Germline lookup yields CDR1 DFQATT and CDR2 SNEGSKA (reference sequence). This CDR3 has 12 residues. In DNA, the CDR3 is TGCAGTGCTAGGTCACCGAGAAACATTCAGTACTTC. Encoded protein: CSARSPRNIQYF.

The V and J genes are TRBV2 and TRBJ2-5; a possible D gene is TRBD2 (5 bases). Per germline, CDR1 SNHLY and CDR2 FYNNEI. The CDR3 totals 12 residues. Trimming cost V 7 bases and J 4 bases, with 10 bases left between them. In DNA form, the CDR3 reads TGTGCCAGCAAGGACTTGAGAGAGACCCAGTACTTC. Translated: CASKDLRETQYF.

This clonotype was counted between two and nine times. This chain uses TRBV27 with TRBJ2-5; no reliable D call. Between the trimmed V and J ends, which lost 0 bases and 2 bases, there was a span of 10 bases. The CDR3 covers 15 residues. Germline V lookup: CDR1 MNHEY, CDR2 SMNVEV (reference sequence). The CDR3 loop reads CASSLSAYIQETQYF. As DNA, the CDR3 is TGTGCCAGCAGTTTATCTGCCTACATACAAGAGACCCAGTACTTC.

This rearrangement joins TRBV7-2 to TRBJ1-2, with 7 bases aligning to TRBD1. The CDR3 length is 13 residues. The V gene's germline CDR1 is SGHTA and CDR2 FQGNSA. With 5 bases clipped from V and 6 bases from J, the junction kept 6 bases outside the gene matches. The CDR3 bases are TGTGCCAGCAGCCGCACAGGGGTCCATGGCTACACCTTC. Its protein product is CASSRTGVHGYTF.

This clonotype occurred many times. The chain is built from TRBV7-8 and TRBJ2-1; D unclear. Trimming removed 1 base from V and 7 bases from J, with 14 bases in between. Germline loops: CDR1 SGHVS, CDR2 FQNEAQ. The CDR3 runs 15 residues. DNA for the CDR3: TGTGCCAGCAGCTTAGGAGGTCGCTCACGGAATGAGCAGTTCTTC. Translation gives CASSLGGRSRNEQFF.